Listed here is a single T cell receptor (beta chain). This clonotype was observed many times. This clone's antigen is unknown. No per-base quality is available; no much larger clone lies one base away. The CDR3 goes from the cysteine to the phenylalanine over 11 residues. The DNA shown is the 33-base CDR3, in frame from base 1. Between the V and J ends, shortened by 5 bases and 4 bases respectively, the junction contains 9 bases. In the germline V gene (reference sequence), CDR1 corresponds to DFQATT and CDR2 to SNEGSKA. The sample comes from a study of blood T cells in healthy people across ages (dated by TCRdb to about 2015). The study in broad terms: In model experiments, template switching captured roughly one uniquely barcoded TCR beta cDNA molecule for every two T cells. Using deep sequencing normalized with unique cDNA molecular identifiers, the study measured how TCR beta repertoire diversity changes with age. Donors were grouped into four age groups: young (average about 15 years), middle-aged (39), aged (around 60) and long-lived (approximately 82). To avoid experimental bias, donors of different ages were distributed randomly across sequencing lanes. Two additional independent replicas of 1 million unique cDNA reads from the same blood draw were analyzed for two donors (one aged 18 to 29 and one aged 80 or older). The full study reports these points: A strong correlation was found between observed TCR beta diversity and the percentage of naive T cells measured by flow cytometry. Estimates of total diversity from one million sequenced T cells were regarded as lower bounds and underestimates. Compared with the aged group, the long-lived group had more naive CD4+ T cells, fewer expanded clones and increased TCR diversity, suggesting age selection. As age increased, observed TCR beta diversity per million T cells dropped in a roughly linear way, and a significant reduction was already evident by age around 41. Because the CMV infection status of the donors was unknown, age-related changes in expanded clonotypes may potentially have been confounded. Because profiling used bulk unsorted PBMCs, naive and antigen-experienced compartments could not be compared conclusively.

Systemically healthy Caucasian individuals from Russia, approximately 39 in total and aged roughly 6 to 95 years, were included as donors. Each donor gave about 9.7 milliliters of peripheral blood, drawn into EDTA-treated Vacutainer tubes. PBMCs were isolated by Ficoll-Paque density-gradient centrifugation, with at least 7 million obtained per sample. Total RNA was extracted from PBMCs with Trizol reagent, with at least 5.5 micrograms obtained per sample. Naive CD45RAhigh/CD27high T cell percentages were measured by flow cytometry on a PBMC aliquot from every donor. Library generation was performed with 5' RACE. The reads were generated on an Illumina HiSeq 2500. A second roughly 6 to 12 cycle PCR used a sample-barcoded 5' primer and a J-beta primer mix. Each TCR beta cDNA molecule received a unique molecular identifier from a template-switch 5' adaptor carrying 12 random nucleotides. Each sample yielded at least 2.5 million CDR3-containing paired-end reads. All of the RNA was converted into first-strand cDNA using the Mint cDNA synthesis kit, with a TRBC-specific oligonucleotide serving as the primer. After uracil-DNA glycosylase treatment, a first 18-cycle PCR used universal primers M1SS and BC2_uni_R on all cDNA. In the authors' own workflow: Each sample was normalized by randomly selecting 1 million high-quality reads, each carrying a distinct molecular identifier. Instead of being binned into consensus sequences, reads with shared molecular identifiers were discarded. CDR3 identification, clonotype clustering and error correction used MiTCR with a Q25 quality threshold and the strictest error-elimination algorithm. A nonparametric unseen species model using Euler transformation provided a lower-bound estimate of total TCR beta diversity. TCRdb handled the public reads itself, with Q25 trimming in fastp and clone calling in MiXCR, and kept productive beta chains. Rows matching on CDR3 protein sequence are summarized as one entry with the most common DNA and genes. Here the V and J calls rest on TCRdb's processing, not on the authors' analysis. The sample table holds over a million distinct CDR3 sequences, of which approximately 60% were seen once. Over 5.5% of the sample comes from the top ten.

The TCR was taken from a man aged 18 to 29 in good health. The sequence links TRBV20-1 to TRBJ2-7; a tentative D match to TRBD1 spans 6 bases. What was sequenced was blood. The CDR3 amino acid sequence is: CSARRGYEQYF. The DNA is TGCAGTGCTCGAAGGGGGTACGAGCAGTACTTC.